The clone carrying this T cell receptor (beta chain) has more than one count but fewer than ten. Its specificity is not known. Germline V gene data show CDR1 as ENHRY and CDR2 as SYGVKD. The CDR3 covers 12 residues. The V segment lost 3 bases and the J segment 14 bases; nucleotides outside the gene matches: 8. This sample is drawn from a study of cytomegalovirus exposure and HLA in healthy donors. Study observations and caveats: Later findings reportedly placed an Asian-associated ancestry cluster below the roughly 660-donor mean for N-insertions.

PCR was performed using 60 Vbeta and 13 Jbeta primers. Assay: immunoSEQ multiplex PCR; the TCRdb copy retains only in-frame clones and omits some. The sample records fewer than 85,000 clones, about four fifths being singletons. The genes are TRBV10-3 and TRBJ2-3, with 7 bases fitting TRBD1. The TCR was taken from a male donor in good health and CMV-seropositive. The sample consisted of PBMCs. CDR3 sequence (DNA): TGTGCCATCAGTGATCGGGACAGTCGCAGGTATTTT. Its translation is CAISDRDSRRYF.